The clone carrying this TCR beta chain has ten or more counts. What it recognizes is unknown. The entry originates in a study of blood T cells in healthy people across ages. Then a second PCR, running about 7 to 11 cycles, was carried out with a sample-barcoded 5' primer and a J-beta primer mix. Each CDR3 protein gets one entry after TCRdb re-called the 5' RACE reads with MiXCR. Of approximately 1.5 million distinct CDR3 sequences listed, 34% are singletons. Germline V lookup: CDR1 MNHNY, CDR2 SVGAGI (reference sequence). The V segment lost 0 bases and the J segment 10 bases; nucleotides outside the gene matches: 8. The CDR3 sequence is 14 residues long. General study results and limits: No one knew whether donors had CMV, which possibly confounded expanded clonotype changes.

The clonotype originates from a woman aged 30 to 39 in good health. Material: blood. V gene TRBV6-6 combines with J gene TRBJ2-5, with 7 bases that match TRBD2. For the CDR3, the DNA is TGTGCCAGCAGTTACTCAGACGGGGGGTGGTTCCAGTACTTC. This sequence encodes CASSYSDGGWFQYF.